The present entry profiles one TCR beta chain with its context. This specimen comes from a study of blood T cell repertoires in COVID-19. Study-level background: COVID-19 samples, acute and convalescent, were from the United States, Italy and Spain. T cells, B-cell-depleted T cells, or PBMCs supplied cDNA or gDNA.

The authors' processing: Amplifying reference gene primers gave estimates of nucleated cell counts. Assay: immunoSEQ multiplex PCR; the TCRdb copy retains only in-frame clones and omits some. Clonal size and the V and J genes are those of that table, whereas D and trimming came from the DNA. The sample has fewer than 200,000 clones; nearly 90% are singletons. CDR3 length equals 16 residues. V lost 0 bases, J lost 1 base, and 4 bases stayed unmatched. In germline, CDR1 is SGHNT, CDR2 YYREEE (reference sequence). The chain is built from TRBV5-4 and TRBJ2-7, with 10 bases identical to TRBD1. The receptor comes from a man aged 60-69 years with active or convalescent COVID-19. Sequenced input: peripheral blood. The DNA for the CDR3 is TGTGCCAGCAGCTTGGGAGAGGACAGGGGGTCCTACGAGCAGTACTTC. Its translation is CASSLGEDRGSYEQYF.